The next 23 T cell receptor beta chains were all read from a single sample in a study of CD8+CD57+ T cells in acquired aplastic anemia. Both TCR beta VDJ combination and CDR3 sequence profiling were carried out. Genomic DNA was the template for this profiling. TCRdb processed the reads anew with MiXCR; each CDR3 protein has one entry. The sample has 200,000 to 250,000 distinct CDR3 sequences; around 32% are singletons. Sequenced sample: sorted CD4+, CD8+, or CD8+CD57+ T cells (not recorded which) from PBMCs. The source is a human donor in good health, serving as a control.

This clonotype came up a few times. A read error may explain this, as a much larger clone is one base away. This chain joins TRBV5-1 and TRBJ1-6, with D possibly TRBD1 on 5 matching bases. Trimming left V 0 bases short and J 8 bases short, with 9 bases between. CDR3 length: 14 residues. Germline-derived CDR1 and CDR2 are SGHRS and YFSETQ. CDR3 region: CASSLGGVDSPLHF. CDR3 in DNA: TGCGCCAGCAGCTTGGGGGGCGTTGATTCACCCCTCCACTTT.

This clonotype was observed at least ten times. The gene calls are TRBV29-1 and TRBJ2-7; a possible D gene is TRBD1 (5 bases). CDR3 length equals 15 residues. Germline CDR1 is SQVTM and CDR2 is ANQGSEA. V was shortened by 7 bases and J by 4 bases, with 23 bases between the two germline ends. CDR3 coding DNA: TGCAGCGCAACTGCCCTGCTGGACATTCCTTACGAGCAGTACTTC. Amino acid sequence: CSATALLDIPYEQYF.

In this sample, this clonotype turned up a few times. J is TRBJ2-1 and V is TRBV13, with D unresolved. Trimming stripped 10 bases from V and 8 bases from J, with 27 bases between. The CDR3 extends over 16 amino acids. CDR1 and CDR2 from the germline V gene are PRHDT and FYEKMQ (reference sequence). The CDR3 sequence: CATLLRDFYGRHEQFF. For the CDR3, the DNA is TGTGCCACCCTACTTAGGGATTTTTACGGACGTCATGAGCAGTTCTTC.

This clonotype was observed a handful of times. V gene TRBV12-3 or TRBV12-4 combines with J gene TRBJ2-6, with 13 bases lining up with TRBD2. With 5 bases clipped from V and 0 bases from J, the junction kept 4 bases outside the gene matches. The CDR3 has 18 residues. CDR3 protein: CASSRLAGGRSGANVLTF. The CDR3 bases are TGTGCCAGCAGTAGACTAGCGGGGGGCCGCTCTGGGGCCAACGTCCTGACTTTC.

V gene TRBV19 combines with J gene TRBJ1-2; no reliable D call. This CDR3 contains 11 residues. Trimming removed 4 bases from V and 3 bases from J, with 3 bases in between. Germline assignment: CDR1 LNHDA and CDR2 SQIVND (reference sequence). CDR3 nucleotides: TGTGCCAGTAGTACCGACTATGGCTACACCTTC. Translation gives CASSTDYGYTF.

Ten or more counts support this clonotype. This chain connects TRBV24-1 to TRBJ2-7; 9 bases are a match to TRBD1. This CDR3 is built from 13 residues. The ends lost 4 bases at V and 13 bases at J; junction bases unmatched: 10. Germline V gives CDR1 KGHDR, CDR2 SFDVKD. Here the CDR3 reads CATSESGTGKVYF. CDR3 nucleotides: TGTGCCACCAGTGAATCCGGGACAGGGAAGGTTTACTTC.

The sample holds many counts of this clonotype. In DNA, the CDR3 is TGTGCCAGCAGCCAACGAAGCATAGAGACCCAGTACTTC. Translation gives CASSQRSIETQYF. The chain is built from TRBV3-1 and TRBJ2-5; D remains ambiguous. The CDR3 covers 13 residues. Trimming removed 2 bases at V and 4 bases at J, with 8 bases between. Germline CDR1 reads LGHDT; CDR2 reads YNNKEL (reference sequence).

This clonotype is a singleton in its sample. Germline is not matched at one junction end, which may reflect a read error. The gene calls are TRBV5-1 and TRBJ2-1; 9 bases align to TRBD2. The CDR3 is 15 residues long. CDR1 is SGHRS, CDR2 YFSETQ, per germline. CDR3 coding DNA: TGCACCAGCAGCTTCTTAGCGGGGGTTTACAATGAGCAGTTCTTC. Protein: CTSSFLAGVYNEQFF.

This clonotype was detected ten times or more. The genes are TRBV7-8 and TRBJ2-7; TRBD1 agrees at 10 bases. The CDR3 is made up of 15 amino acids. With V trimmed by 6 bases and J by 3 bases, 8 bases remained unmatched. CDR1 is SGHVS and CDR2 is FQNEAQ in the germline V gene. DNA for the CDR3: TGTGCCAGCAGAGAGCCCGGGACAGGGGTCTACGAGCAGTACTTC. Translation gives CASREPGTGVYEQYF.

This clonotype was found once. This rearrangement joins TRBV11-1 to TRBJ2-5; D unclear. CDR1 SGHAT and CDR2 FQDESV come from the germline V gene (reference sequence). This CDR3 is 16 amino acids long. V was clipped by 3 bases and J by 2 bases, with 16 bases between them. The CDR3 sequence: CASSLGALTIQETQYF. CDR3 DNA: TGTGCCAGCAGCTTGGGCGCGCTTACAATTCAAGAGACCCAGTACTTC.

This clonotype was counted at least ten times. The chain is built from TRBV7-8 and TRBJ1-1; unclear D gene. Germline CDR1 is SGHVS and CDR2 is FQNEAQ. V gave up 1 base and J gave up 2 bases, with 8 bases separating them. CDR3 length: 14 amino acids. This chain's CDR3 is CASSLVSGNTEAFF. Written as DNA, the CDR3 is TGTGCCAGCAGCTTAGTGTCAGGAAACACTGAAGCTTTCTTT.

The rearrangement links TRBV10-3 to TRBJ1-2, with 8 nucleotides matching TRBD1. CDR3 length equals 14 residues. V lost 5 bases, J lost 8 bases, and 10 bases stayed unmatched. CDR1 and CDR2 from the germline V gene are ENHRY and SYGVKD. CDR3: CAISWDQGAYGYTF. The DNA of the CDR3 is TGTGCCATCAGTTGGGACCAGGGGGCCTACGGCTACACCTTC.

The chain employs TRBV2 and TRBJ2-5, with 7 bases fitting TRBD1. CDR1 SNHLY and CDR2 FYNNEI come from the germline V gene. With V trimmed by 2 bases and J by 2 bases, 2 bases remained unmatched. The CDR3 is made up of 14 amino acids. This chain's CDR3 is CASSEWTGQETQYF. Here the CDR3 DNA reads TGTGCCAGCAGTGAATGGACAGGACAAGAGACCCAGTACTTC.

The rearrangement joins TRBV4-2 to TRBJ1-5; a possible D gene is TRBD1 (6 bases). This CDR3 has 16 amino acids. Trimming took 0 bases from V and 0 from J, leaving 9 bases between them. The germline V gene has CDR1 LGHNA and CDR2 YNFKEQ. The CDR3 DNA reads TGTGCCAGCAGCCAAGAGGGGGGCTATAGCAATCAGCCCCAGCATTTT. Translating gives CASSQEGGYSNQPQHF.

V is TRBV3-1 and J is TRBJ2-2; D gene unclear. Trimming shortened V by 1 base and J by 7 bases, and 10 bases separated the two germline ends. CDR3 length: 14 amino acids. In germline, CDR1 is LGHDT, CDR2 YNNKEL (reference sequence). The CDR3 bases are TGTGCCAGCAGCCAAGCCTATAGAGGCGGGGAGCTGTTTTTT. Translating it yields CASSQAYRGGELFF.

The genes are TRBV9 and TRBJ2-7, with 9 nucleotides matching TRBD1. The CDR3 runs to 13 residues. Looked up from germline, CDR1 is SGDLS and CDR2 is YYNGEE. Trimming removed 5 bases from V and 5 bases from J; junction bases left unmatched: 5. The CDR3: CASSGGQGDEQYF. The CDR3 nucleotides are TGTGCCAGCAGTGGGGGACAGGGCGACGAGCAGTACTTC. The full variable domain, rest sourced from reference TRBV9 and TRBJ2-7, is DSGVTQTPKHLITATGQRVTLRCSPRSGDLSVYWYQQSLDQGLQFLIQYYNGEERAKGNILERFSAQQFPDLHSELNLSSLELGDSALYFCASSGGQGDEQYFGPGTRLTVT.

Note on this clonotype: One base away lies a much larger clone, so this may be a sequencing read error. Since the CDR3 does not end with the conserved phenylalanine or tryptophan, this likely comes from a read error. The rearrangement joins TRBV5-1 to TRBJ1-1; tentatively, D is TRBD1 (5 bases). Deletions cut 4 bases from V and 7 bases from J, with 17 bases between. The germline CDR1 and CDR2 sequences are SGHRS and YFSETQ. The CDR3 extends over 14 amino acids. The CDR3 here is CASSREGLRSEAFY. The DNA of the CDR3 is TGCGCCAGCAGCAGGGAGGGACTAAGGAGTGAAGCTTTCTAT.

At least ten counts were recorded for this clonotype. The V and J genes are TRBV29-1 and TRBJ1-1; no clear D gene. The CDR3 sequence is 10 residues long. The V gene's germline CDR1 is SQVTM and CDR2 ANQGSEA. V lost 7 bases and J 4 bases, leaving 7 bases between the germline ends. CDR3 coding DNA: TGCAGCGCTGGAAGCACTGAAGCTTTCTTT. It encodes CSAGSTEAFF.

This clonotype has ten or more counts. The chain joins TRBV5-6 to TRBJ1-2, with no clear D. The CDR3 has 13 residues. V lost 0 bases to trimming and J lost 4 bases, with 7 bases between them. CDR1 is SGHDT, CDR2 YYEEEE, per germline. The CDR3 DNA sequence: TGTGCCAGCAGCTTGGGGCTCTCCTATGGCTACACCTTC. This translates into CASSLGLSYGYTF.

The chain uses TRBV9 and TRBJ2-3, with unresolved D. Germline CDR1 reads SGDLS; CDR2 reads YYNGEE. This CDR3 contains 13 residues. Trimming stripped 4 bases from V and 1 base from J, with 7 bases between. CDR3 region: CASSSKGTDTQYF. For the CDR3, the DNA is TGTGCCAGCAGCTCCAAGGGCACAGATACGCAGTATTTT.

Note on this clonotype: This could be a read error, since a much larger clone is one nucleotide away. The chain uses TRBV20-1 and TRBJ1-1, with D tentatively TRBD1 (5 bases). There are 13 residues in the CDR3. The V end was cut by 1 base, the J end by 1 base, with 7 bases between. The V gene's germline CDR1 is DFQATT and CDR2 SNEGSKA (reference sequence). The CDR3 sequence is CSARGGSNTEAFF. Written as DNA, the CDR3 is TGCAGTGCTAGAGGGGGGTCGAACACTGAAGCTTTCTTT.

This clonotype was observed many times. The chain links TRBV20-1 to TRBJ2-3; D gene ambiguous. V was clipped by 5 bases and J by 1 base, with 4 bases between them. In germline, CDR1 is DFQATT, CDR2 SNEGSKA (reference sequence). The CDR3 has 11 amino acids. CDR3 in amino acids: CSAHRTDTQYF. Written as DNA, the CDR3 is TGCAGTGCTCATCGCACAGATACGCAGTATTTT.

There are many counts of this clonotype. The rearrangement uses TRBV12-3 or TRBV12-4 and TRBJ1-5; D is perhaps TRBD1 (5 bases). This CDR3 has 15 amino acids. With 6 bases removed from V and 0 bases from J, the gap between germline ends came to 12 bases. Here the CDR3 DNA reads TGTGCCAGCAGCCTAAGGGACCGTAGCAATCAGCCCCAGCATTTT. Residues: CASSLRDRSNQPQHF.